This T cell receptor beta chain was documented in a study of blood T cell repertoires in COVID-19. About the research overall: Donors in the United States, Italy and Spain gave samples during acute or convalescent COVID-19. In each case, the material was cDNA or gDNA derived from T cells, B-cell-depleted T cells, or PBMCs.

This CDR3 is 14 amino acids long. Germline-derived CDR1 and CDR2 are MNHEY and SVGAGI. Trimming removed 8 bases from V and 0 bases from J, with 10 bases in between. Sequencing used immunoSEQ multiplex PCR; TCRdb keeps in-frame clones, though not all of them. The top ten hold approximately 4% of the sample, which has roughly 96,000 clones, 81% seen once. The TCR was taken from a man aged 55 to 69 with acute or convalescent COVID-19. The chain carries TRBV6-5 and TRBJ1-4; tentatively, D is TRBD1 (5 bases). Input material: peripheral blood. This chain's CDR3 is CASGLTATNEKLFF. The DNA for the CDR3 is TGTGCCAGCGGTTTGACAGCAACTAATGAAAAACTGTTTTTT.